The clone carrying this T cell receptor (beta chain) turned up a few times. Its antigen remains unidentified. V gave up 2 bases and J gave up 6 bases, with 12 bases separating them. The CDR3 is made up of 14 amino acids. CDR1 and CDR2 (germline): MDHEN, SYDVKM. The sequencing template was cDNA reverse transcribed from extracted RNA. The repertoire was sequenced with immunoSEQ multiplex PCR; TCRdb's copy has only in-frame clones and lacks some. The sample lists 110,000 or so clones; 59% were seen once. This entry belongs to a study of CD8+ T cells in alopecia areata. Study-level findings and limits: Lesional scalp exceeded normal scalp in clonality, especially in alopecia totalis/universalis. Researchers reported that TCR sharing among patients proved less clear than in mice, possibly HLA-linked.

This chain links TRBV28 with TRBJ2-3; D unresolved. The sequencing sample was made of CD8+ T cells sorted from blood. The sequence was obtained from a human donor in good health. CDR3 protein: CASSLPGPADTQYF. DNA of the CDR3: TGTGCCAGCAGTTTACCAGGCCCCGCCGATACGCAGTATTTT.